The sequence of this TCR beta chain was determined in a study of tumor-infiltrating lymphocytes in localized non-small cell lung cancer. Whole-study findings and limits: Different pieces of the same tissue went to different assays, confounding technical variation with intratumor heterogeneity. No link was found between tumor T-cell fraction and recurrence-free survival.

Germline assignment: CDR1 SGHKS and CDR2 YYEKEE (reference sequence). The V end was cut by 4 bases, the J end by 4 bases, with 14 bases between. CDR3 size: 14 residues. A remark on this clone: Its antigen is not known.

Clones were sequenced by immunoSEQ multiplex PCR, and TCRdb holds only the in-frame ones, with some missing. The table shows 13,000 to 15,000 clones, with about four fifths occurring only once. The receptor was derived from a human donor with non-small cell lung cancer. The sample consisted of lung tumor tissue. The genes are TRBV5-5 and TRBJ1-2; a weak D match, TRBD1 (5 bases). The CDR3 DNA sequence: TGTGCCAGCAGCCCCTGGGGGGACTCCTATGGCTACACCTTC. Protein: CASSPWGDSYGYTF. The full variable domain, in which reference TRBV5-5 and TRBJ1-2 provide the parts outside the CDR3, is DAGVTQSPTHLIKTRGQQVTLRCSPISGHKSVSWYQQVLGQGPQFIFQYYEKEERGRGNFPDRFSARQFPNYSSELNVNALLLGDSALYLCASSPWGDSYGYTFGSGTRLTVV.